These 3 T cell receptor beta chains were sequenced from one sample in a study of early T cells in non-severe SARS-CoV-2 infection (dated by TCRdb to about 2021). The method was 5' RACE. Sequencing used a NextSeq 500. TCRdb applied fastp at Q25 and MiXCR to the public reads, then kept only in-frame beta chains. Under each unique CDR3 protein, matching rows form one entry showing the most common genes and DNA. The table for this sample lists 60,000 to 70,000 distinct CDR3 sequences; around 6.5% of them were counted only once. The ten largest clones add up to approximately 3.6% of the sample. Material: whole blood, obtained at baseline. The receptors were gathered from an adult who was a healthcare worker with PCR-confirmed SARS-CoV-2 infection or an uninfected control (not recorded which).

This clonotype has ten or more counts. The CDR3 loop reads CASSQDEGSTWGIQYF. The DNA for the CDR3 is TGCGCCAGCAGCCAAGATGAGGGCAGCACCTGGGGCATTCAGTACTTC. J is TRBJ2-4 and V is TRBV4-1; D might be TRBD2 (5 bases). The V end was cut by 0 bases, the J end by 9 bases, with 18 bases between. CDR3 length: 16 residues. CDR1 and CDR2 (germline): MGHRA, YSYEKL.

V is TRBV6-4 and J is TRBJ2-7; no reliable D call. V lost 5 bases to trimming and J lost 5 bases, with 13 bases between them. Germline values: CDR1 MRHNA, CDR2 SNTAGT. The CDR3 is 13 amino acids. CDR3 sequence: CASSPLVLHEQYF. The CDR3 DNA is TGTGCCAGCAGTCCGTTGGTTCTCCACGAGCAGTACTTC.

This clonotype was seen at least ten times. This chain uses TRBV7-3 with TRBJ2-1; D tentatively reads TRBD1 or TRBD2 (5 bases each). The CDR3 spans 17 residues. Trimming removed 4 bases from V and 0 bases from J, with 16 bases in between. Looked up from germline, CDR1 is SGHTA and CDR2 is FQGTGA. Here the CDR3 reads CASSSFKGETSYNEQFF. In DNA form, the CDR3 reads TGTGCCAGCAGCTCGTTCAAAGGGGAGACCTCCTACAATGAGCAGTTCTTC.